A selection of T cell receptor beta chains follows, all from one sample in a study of cytomegalovirus exposure and HLA in healthy donors. TCRdb keeps only in-frame clones here, not all; method: immunoSEQ multiplex PCR. The sample records 120,000 or so clones, 50% to 75% being singletons. Sequencing was done on a sample of PBMCs. All receptors come from a woman aged 40 to 50 in good health and CMV-seropositive. Each CDR3 is given with its conserved first and last residue. D genes are given only for firm matches. The listing skips clone size in some rows; elsewhere it reads once, few, many or a size class.

j_gene	abundance	d_gene	len	v_gene	CDR3aa	CDR3nt
TRBJ2-7	-	TRBD2	14	TRBV13	CASSHGGRLGGQYF	TGTGCCAGCAGCCACGGGGGGAGGTTGGGCGGGCAGTACTTC
TRBJ2-7	-	-	11	TRBV6-5	CASSPRNEQYF	TGTGCCAGCAGCCCGCGTAACGAGCAGTACTTC
TRBJ2-1	-	TRBD2	16	TRBV10-2	CASSEGRASGRPGRFF	TGCGCCAGCAGTGAGGGTAGGGCTAGCGGGAGGCCCGGAAGGTTCTTC
TRBJ1-4	once	-	16	TRBV4-1	CASSQGWGGISEKLFF	TGCGCCAGCAGCCAAGGATGGGGGGGTATTAGTGAAAAACTGTTTTTT
TRBJ2-7	-	-	13	TRBV6-1	CASSEPGPYEQYF	TGTGCCAGCAGTGAACCAGGGCCCTACGAGCAGTACTTC
TRBJ1-4	-	TRBD1	14	TRBV5-6	CASSSDRGHGKLFF	TGTGCCAGCAGCTCAGACAGGGGGCACGGAAAACTGTTTTTT
TRBJ1-4	-	-	19	TRBV6-4	CASSDSSTGWPRTNEKLFF	TGTGCCAGCAGTGACTCGTCCACAGGGTGGCCCCGAACTAATGAAAAACTGTTTTTT
TRBJ1-1	-	-	13	TRBV11-2	CASREDSYTEAFF	TGTGCCAGCAGAGAGGACAGCTACACTGAAGCTTTCTTT
TRBJ2-7	-	-	14	TRBV14	CASSQDRSRYEQYF	TGTGCCAGCAGCCAAGATAGGAGCAGATACGAGCAGTACTTC
TRBJ1-2	-	TRBD1	13	TRBV29-1	CSVDQGQGYGYTF	TGCAGCGTCGACCAGGGACAGGGATACGGCTACACCTTC
TRBJ1-3	few	TRBD1	15	TRBV29-1	CSATQGAHSGNTIYF	TGCAGCGCCACACAGGGGGCCCATTCTGGAAACACCATATATTTT
TRBJ2-3	once	-	16	TRBV11-3	CASSPSRGFGTDTQYF	TGTGCCAGCAGCCCCAGCCGGGGGTTTGGCACAGATACGCAGTATTTT
TRBJ2-5	-	-	14	TRBV27	CASNRRGSGETQYF	TGTGCCAGCAATCGCCGGGGGTCGGGGGAGACCCAGTACTTC
TRBJ1-1	-	TRBD1	14	TRBV5-1	CASSPGAGGTEAFF	TGCGCCAGCAGCCCTGGGGCAGGGGGCACTGAAGCTTTCTTT
TRBJ2-1	few	TRBD2	16	TRBV5-4	CASRRNAGGGDNEQFF	TGTGCCAGCAGACGTAACGCGGGAGGGGGAGACAATGAGCAGTTCTTC
TRBJ2-2	-	-	14	TRBV13	CASSLEPGTGELFF	TGTGCCAGCAGCCTGGAGCCGGGCACCGGGGAGCTGTTTTTT
TRBJ2-1	-	TRBD2	16	TRBV7-9	CASRILAGDSYNEQFF	TGTGCCAGCAGAATACTAGCGGGGGACTCCTACAATGAGCAGTTCTTC
TRBJ2-1	-	TRBD2	14	TRBV11-2	CASSFQRGVYEQFF	TGTGCCAGCAGCTTCCAGCGGGGGGTCTATGAGCAGTTCTTC
TRBJ1-1	-	-	15	TRBV5-1	CASSPGGGLNTEAFF	TGCGCCAGCAGCCCGGGGGGAGGCCTGAACACTGAAGCTTTCTTT
TRBJ1-1	-	-	14	TRBV5-1	CASSLTGLNTEAFF	TGCGCCAGCAGCTTGACAGGCCTGAACACTGAAGCTTTCTTT
TRBJ1-4	few	-	14	TRBV6-6	CASSTQGTNEKLFF	TGTGCCAGCAGCACGCAGGGCACTAATGAAAAACTGTTTTTT
TRBJ1-6	once	-	11	TRBV30	CAWSRDFPLHF	TGTGCCTGGAGCAGGGATTTCCCCCTCCACTTT
TRBJ2-1	-	TRBD1	15	TRBV2	CANKRQGNLGNEQFF	TGTGCCAACAAGAGACAGGGTAATTTAGGCAATGAGCAGTTCTTC
TRBJ2-6	-	TRBD1	15	TRBV6-5	CASRTGGAGANVLTF	TGTGCCAGCAGAACAGGGGGCGCTGGGGCCAACGTCCTGACTTTC
TRBJ2-7	few	TRBD1	15	TRBV7-8	CASSLSGQGSYEQYF	TGTGCCAGCAGCCTCTCGGGACAGGGTTCCTACGAGCAGTACTTC
TRBJ2-3	-	-	14	TRBV5-5	CASRAGDPTDTQYF	TGTGCCAGCAGGGCAGGGGACCCCACAGATACGCAGTATTTT
TRBJ1-6	-	-	15	TRBV27	CASSLREADNSPLHF	TGTGCCAGCAGTTTGAGGGAGGCGGATAATTCACCCCTCCACTTT
TRBJ1-2	once	-	15	TRBV6-1	CASSPGGMANYGYTF	TGTGCCAGCAGTCCAGGTGGCATGGCTAACTATGGCTACACCTTC
TRBJ1-1	-	-	15	TRBV6-1	CASSEGAGGDTEAFF	TGTGCCAGCAGTGAAGGGGCGGGGGGGGACACTGAAGCTTTCTTT
TRBJ2-7	few	-	16	TRBV11-2	CASSLGNRVSSYEQYF	TGTGCCAGCAGCTTAGGAAACAGAGTTAGCTCCTACGAGCAGTACTTC
TRBJ1-5	once	-	13	TRBV28	CASLDRNNQPQHF	TGTGCCAGTTTAGACAGAAACAATCAGCCCCAGCATTTT
TRBJ2-3	-	TRBD2	14	TRBV14	CASGAGAGTDTQYF	TGTGCCAGCGGAGCGGGAGCCGGCACAGATACGCAGTATTTT
TRBJ1-5	-	TRBD1	15	TRBV30	CAWSRDRVSNQPQHF	TGTGCCTGGAGTCGGGACAGGGTATCGAATCAGCCCCAGCATTTT
TRBJ2-7	-	TRBD1	16	TRBV19	CASSTNNRGPGYEQYF	TGTGCCAGTAGTACCAACAACAGGGGTCCAGGCTACGAGCAGTACTTC
TRBJ2-2	-	-	11	TRBV7-9	CASTDTGELFF	TGTGCCAGCACCGACACCGGGGAGCTGTTTTTT
TRBJ2-7	once	TRBD2	15	TRBV7-8	CASSPGLAGFHEQYF	TGTGCCAGCAGCCCGGGACTAGCGGGATTCCACGAGCAGTACTTC
TRBJ1-5	-	-	14	TRBV7-2	CASSTNQGSQPQHF	TGTGCCAGCAGCACCAATCAGGGAAGCCAGCCCCAGCATTTT
TRBJ2-1	-	TRBD1	15	TRBV10-2	CASSDPGQGYNEQFF	TGCGCCAGCAGTGACCCGGGACAGGGATACAATGAGCAGTTCTTC
TRBJ1-5	few	-	14	TRBV27	CASSLTGANQPQHF	TGTGCCAGCAGTTTAACAGGTGCTAATCAGCCCCAGCATTTT
TRBJ1-2	few	-	11	TRBV6-5	CASSQGGGYTF	TGTGCCAGCAGCCAAGGAGGGGGCTACACCTTC
TRBJ2-7	-	-	15	TRBV7-6	CASSLAAGPSYEQYF	TGTGCCAGCAGCTTAGCGGCGGGGCCCTCCTACGAGCAGTACTTC
TRBJ2-2	-	-	15	TRBV5-1	CASSLRTANTGELFF	TGCGCCAGCAGCTTGCGGACTGCGAACACCGGGGAGCTGTTTTTT
TRBJ1-4	-	TRBD1	14	TRBV5-1	CASSLGQGNEKLFF	TGCGCCAGCAGCTTGGGACAGGGTAATGAAAAACTGTTTTTT
TRBJ1-3	-	-	12	TRBV4-2	CASSHDRSAIYF	TGTGCCAGCAGCCATGACAGGAGCGCCATATATTTT
TRBJ2-7	-	TRBD1	17	TRBV28	CASSLLGTASSSYEQYF	TGTGCCAGCAGTTTGCTAGGGACAGCATCTAGCTCCTACGAGCAGTACTTC
TRBJ1-2	-	TRBD1	14	TRBV5-4	CASRVGQVVGGYTF	TGTGCCAGCAGGGTTGGACAGGTGGTGGGTGGCTACACCTTC
TRBJ1-1	few	-	16	TRBV11-2	CASSLTLAGVNTEAFF	TGTGCCAGCAGCTTGACCCTAGCGGGGGTGAACACTGAAGCTTTCTTT
TRBJ1-2	-	-	13	TRBV6-5	CASAGTLNYGYTF	TGTGCCAGCGCCGGGACATTAAACTATGGCTACACCTTC
TRBJ2-2	-	TRBD1	16	TRBV18	CASSPPTGAGTGELFF	TGTGCCAGCTCACCCCCCACAGGGGCGGGCACCGGGGAGCTGTTTTTT
TRBJ2-2	-	-	15	TRBV7-8	CASSGPGLNTGELFF	TGTGCCAGCAGCGGCCCCGGACTGAACACCGGGGAGCTGTTTTTT
TRBJ1-2	-	-	15	TRBV19	CASTGQPTLNYGYTF	TGTGCCAGCACGGGACAACCTACCCTTAACTATGGCTACACCTTC